This entry lists 30 T cell receptor beta chains sequenced from one sample in a study of OX40 agonist ivuxolimab in advanced cancers. This table comes from immunoSEQ multiplex PCR, and its TCRdb copy is limited to in-frame clones, with some not included. The sample carries about 24,000 clones, roughly 88% recorded once. The sample here was CD4+ or CD8+ T cells sorted from blood, taken in a trial of the OX40 agonist ivuxolimab. The receptors stem from an adult with an advanced solid tumor such as melanoma, head and neck, liver or kidney cancer.

Here the CDR3 DNA reads TGTGCCAGCAGTGTTCTTAGCCCTTCGAACACCGGGGAGCTGTTTTTT. Translating gives CASSVLSPSNTGELFF. The chain recombines TRBV25-1 with TRBJ2-2; D gene uncertain. Trimming removed 4 bases from V and 0 bases from J, with 12 bases in between. Germline V gives CDR1 MGHDK, CDR2 SYGVNS. This CDR3 contains 16 residues. The full variable domain, completed using reference TRBV25-1 and TRBJ2-2, is EADIYQTPRYLVIGTGKKITLECSQTMGHDKMYWYQQDPGMELHLIHYSYGVNSTEKGDLSSESTVSRIRTEHFPLTLESARPSHTSQYLCASSVLSPSNTGELFFGEGSRLTVL.

This sequence joins TRBV9 and TRBJ2-1; 10 positions match TRBD2. The CDR3 is made up of 15 amino acids. Germline V CDR1 and CDR2: SGDLS, YYNGEE. V was pared by 3 bases and J by 7 bases, with 7 bases of the junction left unmatched. Here the CDR3 DNA reads TGTGCCAGCAGCGCCTTTTTAGCGGGAGGTAATGAGCAGTTCTTC. Its translation is CASSAFLAGGNEQFF.

This clone was counted between two and nine times. The rearrangement joins TRBV7-9 to TRBJ1-4; possibly TRBD1 for D (5 bases). Between the trimmed V and J ends, which lost 5 bases and 10 bases, there was a span of 14 bases. CDR3 size: 13 residues. Germline V gene data show CDR1 as SEHNR and CDR2 as FQNEAQ (reference sequence). Here the CDR3 reads CASSPDQGLKLFF. CDR3 nucleotide sequence: TGTGCCAGCAGCCCAGATCAGGGTTTAAAACTGTTTTTT.

This clone was observed once. This chain connects TRBV2 to TRBJ1-2, with TRBD1 as a possible D gene (6 bases). Germline loops: CDR1 SNHLY, CDR2 FYNNEI. The CDR3 length is 13 residues. Trimming took off 7 bases at V and 6 bases at J, with 15 bases between the two ends. CDR3 coding DNA: TGTGCCAGCACCAGGGGCCTAAGGGATGGCTACACCTTC. Translating gives CASTRGLRDGYTF. Based on the CDR3 plus reference TRBV2 and TRBJ1-2, the full variable domain is EPEVTQTPSHQVTQMGQEVILRCVPISNHLYFYWYRQILGQKVEFLVSFYNNEISEKSEIFDDQFSVERPDGSNFTLKIRSTKLEDSAMYFCASTRGLRDGYTFGSGTRLTVV.

This chain links TRBV2 with TRBJ2-7, with 7 bases matching TRBD2. Judging by the DNA end, TRBJ2-1 fits better; the J call may be wrong. The germline gives CDR1 SNHLY, CDR2 FYNNEI. CDR3 length: 12 residues. This CDR3 reads CASSGDYGEQFF. DNA for the CDR3: TGTGCCAGCAGTGGGGACTACGGTGAGCAGTTCTTC.

The chain combines TRBV7-8 with TRBJ1-3, with TRBD1 identical over 7 bases. The CDR3 totals 17 residues. With V trimmed by 1 base and J by 0 bases, 6 bases remained unmatched. Per germline, CDR1 SGHVS and CDR2 FQNEAQ. The CDR3 protein is CASSLVGQPRSGNTIYF. The DNA of the CDR3 is TGTGCCAGCAGCTTAGTGGGACAGCCCCGCTCTGGAAACACCATATATTTT.

As for this clone: Other DNA sequences within the sample encode an identical CDR3. This chain links TRBV18 with TRBJ1-3, with a tentative D call TRBD1 (6 bases). Per the germline V gene, CDR1 is KGHSH and CDR2 is LQKENI. V lost 3 bases and J lost 0, with 9 bases in between. The CDR3 has 15 amino acids. This chain's CDR3 is CASSPVDSSGNTIYF. DNA for the CDR3: TGTGCCAGCTCACCGGTGGACAGCTCTGGAAACACCATATATTTT.

The chain uses TRBV14 and TRBJ1-1; TRBD1 matches 10 bases. The CDR3 totals 16 residues. Germline V lookup: CDR1 SGHDN, CDR2 FVKESK. The ends lost 4 bases at V and 4 bases at J; junction bases unmatched: 9. The CDR3 DNA sequence: TGTGCCAGCAGCCTGCGGGACAGGGGTATAGGCACTGAAGCTTTCTTT. Translated, it gives CASSLRDRGIGTEAFF.

CDR3 bases: TGCGCCAGCAGTGAGTCTAACAGGGATCAGCCCCAGCATTTT. Translating gives CASSESNRDQPQHF. This chain links TRBV10-2 with TRBJ1-5, with a weak D call TRBD1 (6 bases). Germline V gene lookup returns CDR1 WSHSY and CDR2 SAAADI. V lost 0 bases, J lost 5 bases, and 8 bases lay in between. The CDR3 sequence is 14 residues long.

This clone showed up just once. V gene TRBV27 combines with J gene TRBJ2-7; D is undetermined. The CDR3 runs 15 residues. Trimming shortened V by 0 bases and J by 9 bases, and 18 bases separated the two germline ends. Germline loops: CDR1 MNHEY, CDR2 SMNVEV (reference sequence). CDR3 nucleotides: TGTGCCAGCAGTTTATCGATAGATGGGATCGTCGGGCAGTACTTC. This sequence encodes CASSLSIDGIVGQYF.

V is TRBV7-8 and J is TRBJ1-4; the match to TRBD1 covers 7 bases. Germline loops: CDR1 SGHVS, CDR2 FQNEAQ. Trimming cost V 3 bases and J 13 bases; bases outside gene matches: 8. The CDR3 sequence is 13 residues long. CDR3 DNA sequence: TGTGCCAGCAGCTTTTCCAGGGGGGGAGGACTGTTTTTT. It codes for CASSFSRGGGLFF.

The V call is TRBV5-4, the J call TRBJ2-7, with 7 bases identical to TRBD2. The CDR3 contains 14 residues. V dropped 4 bases and J dropped 6; count of bases not matched to a gene: 10. CDR1 SGHNT and CDR2 YYREEE come from the germline V gene (reference sequence). CDR3 in amino acids: CASSPGGSSSEQYF. The DNA of the CDR3 is TGTGCCAGCAGCCCGGGAGGTTCGTCGTCCGAGCAGTACTTC.

The rearrangement uses TRBV5-1 and TRBJ1-2; 8 positions match TRBD1. Trimming took 4 bases from V and 6 from J; bases not matched to a gene: 5. CDR3 length: 13 amino acids. CDR1 SGHRS and CDR2 YFSETQ come from the germline V gene. This chain's CDR3 is CASSTGQVHGYTF. In DNA form, the CDR3 reads TGCGCCAGCAGCACGGGACAGGTCCATGGCTACACCTTC.

This rearrangement joins TRBV18 to TRBJ2-4; D gene ambiguous. CDR1 is KGHSH and CDR2 is LQKENI in the germline V gene. The CDR3 has 14 residues. Trimming removed 6 bases from V and 0 bases from J, with 9 bases in between. CDR3 sequence: CASSPELAKNIQYF. CDR3 sequence (DNA): TGTGCCAGCTCCCCAGAGTTAGCCAAAAACATTCAGTACTTC.

V is TRBV9 and J is TRBJ2-1, with a weak D call TRBD2 (6 bases). Trimming left V 10 bases short and J 4 bases short, with 18 bases between. This CDR3 is 14 amino acids long. Looked up from germline, CDR1 is SGDLS and CDR2 is YYNGEE. The chain's CDR3 is CAARERGQYNEQFF. The CDR3 DNA reads TGTGCCGCACGGGAGAGGGGCCAATACAATGAGCAGTTCTTC.

This clone was seen once. The J gene is TRBJ1-1, the V gene TRBV19; D is uncertain. The CDR3 runs to 14 residues. Trimming cost V 4 bases and J 1 base, with 10 bases left between them. Germline values: CDR1 LNHDA, CDR2 SQIVND (reference sequence). This CDR3 reads CASSRGNRNTEAFF. CDR3 nucleotides: TGTGCCAGTAGTAGAGGCAACCGGAACACTGAAGCTTTCTTT.

Details on this clone: Additional DNA sequences in this sample encode the identical CDR3. CDR3 sequence (DNA): TGTGCCAGTAGTTTGAGGGACTATGGCTACACCTTC. It codes for CASSLRDYGYTF. The rearrangement links TRBV19 to TRBJ1-2; D is unclear. The CDR3 totals 12 residues. Trimming pared 5 bases from V and 3 bases from J, leaving 7 bases between. In germline, CDR1 is LNHDA, CDR2 SQIVND (reference sequence).

This sequence joins TRBV19 and TRBJ2-7; 9 positions match TRBD2. The length of the CDR3 is 18 residues. CDR1 LNHDA and CDR2 SQIVND come from the germline V gene (reference sequence). The V and J ends lost 6 bases and 4 bases, in that order; junction bases with no gene match: 19. CDR3 sequence: CASSLLAGRTGTLYEQYF. As DNA, the CDR3 is TGTGCCAGTAGCCTCCTAGCGGGACGTACGGGGACCCTATACGAGCAGTACTTC.

The chain is built from TRBV19 and TRBJ2-7, with D perhaps TRBD2 (6 bases). This CDR3 spans 15 amino acids. The germline CDR1 and CDR2 sequences are LNHDA and SQIVND (reference sequence). V lost 1 base, J lost 3 bases, and 13 bases lay in between. CDR3 sequence reads: CASSIVATRGYEQYF. The CDR3 DNA follows: TGTGCCAGTAGTATAGTGGCGACTAGGGGCTACGAGCAGTACTTC.

A single count supports this clone. This chain joins TRBV7-2 and TRBJ2-7; 9 positions match TRBD2. Trimming took 4 bases from V and 2 from J; bases not matched to a gene: 6. Germline V lookup: CDR1 SGHTA, CDR2 FQGNSA. The CDR3 contains 15 residues. The CDR3 spells CASSSGVAGAYEQYF. For the CDR3, the DNA is TGTGCCAGCAGCTCAGGGGTAGCGGGGGCCTACGAGCAGTACTTC.

The V and J genes are TRBV28 and TRBJ2-7, with 12 nucleotides matching TRBD1. The CDR3 has 17 amino acids. V was pared by 4 bases and J by 4 bases, with 11 bases of the junction left unmatched. Per the germline V gene, CDR1 is MDHEN and CDR2 is SYDVKM. In DNA form, the CDR3 reads TGTGCCAGCAGTTGGGACAGGGGGCGCCATGGGCGGTACGAGCAGTACTTC. It is translated as CASSWDRGRHGRYEQYF.

The V and J genes are TRBV6-5 and TRBJ1-1, with 7 bases that match TRBD1. The CDR3 runs to 13 residues. The germline gives CDR1 MNHEY, CDR2 SVGAGI. J lost 5 bases, V lost 5 bases, and 5 bases had no gene match. The CDR3, as DNA: TGTGCCAGCAGTCTCCAGGGGGGGACTGAAGCTTTCTTT. Translation gives CASSLQGGTEAFF.

The CDR3, as DNA: TGTGCCTGGAGCTGGCAGCATGGCACCGGGGAGCTGTTTTTT. This codes for CAWSWQHGTGELFF. The chain employs TRBV30 and TRBJ2-2; D gene unclear. The CDR3 runs to 14 residues. Between the trimmed V and J ends, which lost 3 bases and 4 bases, there was a span of 12 bases. The germline CDR1 and CDR2 sequences are GTSNPN and SVGIG (reference sequence).

CDR3 DNA sequence: TGTGCCAGCAGCTTGGAGCCGGGACAAACTAATTCACCCCTCCACTTT. This gives the protein CASSLEPGQTNSPLHF. The V gene is TRBV5-6, the J gene TRBJ1-6, with D possibly TRBD1 on 6 matching bases. CDR3 size: 16 residues. CDR1 is SGHDT and CDR2 is YYEEEE in the germline V gene. Trimming stripped 0 bases from V and 6 bases from J, with 13 bases between.

V is TRBV28 and J is TRBJ1-4; D not resolved. In germline, CDR1 is MDHEN, CDR2 SYDVKM. Between the trimmed V and J ends, which lost 3 bases and 8 bases, there was a span of 7 bases. The CDR3 covers 12 residues. CDR3 protein: CASSFGSEKLFF. In DNA, the CDR3 is TGTGCCAGCAGTTTCGGATCGGAAAAACTGTTTTTT.

The chain couples TRBV7-3 to TRBJ2-3; D not resolved. This CDR3 has 13 residues. Trimming shortened V by 1 base and J by 1 base, and 3 bases separated the two germline ends. Germline loops: CDR1 SGHTA, CDR2 FQGTGA. The CDR3 here is CASSLRRTDTQYF. CDR3 bases: TGTGCCAGCAGCTTAAGACGCACAGATACGCAGTATTTT.

As DNA, the CDR3 is TGTGCCAGCAGCCCGCTAGCGGGAGTAGAGTACAATGAGCAGTTCTTC. It codes for CASSPLAGVEYNEQFF. This chain uses TRBV5-4 with TRBJ2-1, with TRBD2 matching over 10 bases. After removal of 4 bases from V and 4 bases from J, the junction contained 8 bases not matched to a gene. This CDR3 spans 16 amino acids. Per the germline V gene, CDR1 is SGHNT and CDR2 is YYREEE (reference sequence).

V usage is TRBV14 and J usage is TRBJ2-7; D remains unclear. The V end lost 4 bases, the J end lost 9 bases, and 13 bases lay between the germline ends. CDR1 is SGHDN and CDR2 is FVKESK in the germline V gene. The CDR3 runs to 12 residues. The CDR3 nucleotides are TGTGCCAGCAGCCTTATCTCGGGTCGGCAGTACTTC. The encoded protein is CASSLISGRQYF.

The chain employs TRBV6-1 and TRBJ2-1, with 14 bases matching TRBD2. The V segment lost 4 bases and the J segment 8 bases; nucleotides outside the gene matches: 4. CDR3 length: 15 amino acids. The germline V gene encodes CDR1 MNHNS and CDR2 SASEGT. CDR3 in amino acids: CASSAGTSGSHEQFF. The CDR3 nucleotides read TGTGCCAGCAGTGCGGGGACTAGCGGGAGCCATGAGCAGTTCTTC.

This sequence joins TRBV5-4 and TRBJ1-3; D ambiguous. V lost 5 bases and J 4 bases, leaving 7 bases between the germline ends. CDR1 and CDR2 from the germline V gene are SGHNT and YYREEE (reference sequence). The CDR3 spans 12 residues. This CDR3 is CASRGSGNTIYF. In DNA form, the CDR3 reads TGTGCCAGCAGGGGGTCGGGAAACACCATATATTTT.